Shown below are 26 T cell receptor beta chains from a single sample sequenced in a study of shared clonotypes between healthy human individuals. The data were produced by immunoSEQ multiplex PCR, yet TCRdb's version contains in-frame clones alone and is incomplete. The data show around 1.5 million clones, with about 98% seen just once and less than 0.55% held by the top ten. Material: naive CD4+ T cells sorted from blood. Subset of the sample: CD45RA+ positively selected. The receptors were sampled from a young man in good health.

Remarks on this clone: The identical CDR3 is also encoded by other nucleotide sequences in the sample. The rearrangement links TRBV5-4 to TRBJ2-1; TRBD1 is a possible D gene (6 bases). The germline V gene has CDR1 SGHNT and CDR2 YYREEE (reference sequence). Trimming left V 0 bases short and J 7 bases short, with 8 bases between. This CDR3 spans 13 amino acids. The CDR3 here is CASSLAGVNEQFF. CDR3 coding DNA: TGTGCCAGCAGCTTGGCAGGGGTAAATGAGCAGTTCTTC.

The gene calls are TRBV11-2 and TRBJ2-7; 8 bases map to TRBD1. Germline loops: CDR1 SGHAT, CDR2 FQNNGV. The CDR3 has 18 residues. J was trimmed by 3 bases and V by 4 bases; bases with no gene match: 17. The CDR3, as DNA: TGTGCCAGCAGCTCCCTAAGACAGGGGCCAACACTCAACTACGAGCAGTACTTC. It yields the protein CASSSLRQGPTLNYEQYF.

The rearrangement uses TRBV28 and TRBJ2-7; no firm D call. V lost 5 bases, J lost 7 bases, and 18 bases lay in between. Germline CDR1 reads MDHEN; CDR2 reads SYDVKM. This CDR3 has 14 amino acids. The CDR3 spells CASSDTKSGEEQYF. In DNA, the CDR3 is TGTGCCAGCAGTGACACCAAGAGTGGAGAGGAGCAGTACTTC. The variable domain in full, with the rest retrieved from reference TRBV28 and TRBJ2-7, is DVKVTQSSRYLVKRTGEKVFLECVQDMDHENMFWYRQDPGLGLRLIYFSYDVKMKEKGDIPEGYSVSREKKERFSLILESASTNQTSMYLCASSDTKSGEEQYFGPGTRLTVT.

V gene TRBV27 combines with J gene TRBJ1-1, with D possibly being TRBD1 (6 bases). Germline CDR1 reads MNHEY; CDR2 reads SMNVEV (reference sequence). With 5 bases removed from V and 5 bases from J, the gap between germline ends came to 12 bases. This CDR3 has 13 residues. The CDR3 DNA reads TGTGCCAGCAGTCTCGACAGGAGGACTGAAGCTTTCTTT. Translating gives CASSLDRRTEAFF.

The V gene is TRBV30, the J gene TRBJ2-4; D gene unclear. This CDR3 is built from 18 residues. Germline CDR1 is GTSNPN and CDR2 is SVGIG (reference sequence). The germline V and J ends were trimmed by 1 base and 0 bases, with 19 bases remaining between them. The CDR3 sequence: CAWSAVLRTAIAKNIQYF. CDR3 DNA sequence: TGTGCCTGGAGTGCGGTATTGAGAACAGCCATAGCCAAAAACATTCAGTACTTC.

The chain combines TRBV6-5 with TRBJ1-5; D uncertain. V dropped 6 bases and J dropped 2 bases, with 5 bases sitting between them. The length of the CDR3 is 12 residues. Germline V lookup: CDR1 MNHEY, CDR2 SVGAGI. The CDR3 sequence is CASRAGNQPQHF. CDR3 coding DNA: TGTGCCAGCAGGGCGGGCAATCAGCCCCAGCATTTT.

The V call is TRBV18, the J call TRBJ2-5; the D gene is possibly TRBD1 (5 bases). Germline lookup yields CDR1 KGHSH and CDR2 LQKENI. V lost 1 base to trimming and J lost 3 bases, with 12 bases between them. The CDR3 totals 15 residues. The CDR3 region has the DNA TGTGCCAGCTCACCACTCCCTGCAGGGAAAGAGACCCAGTACTTC. Protein sequence: CASSPLPAGKETQYF.

Details on this clone: Germline and junction disagree at one end, which may indicate a read error. The rearrangement links TRBV2 to TRBJ2-5, with 11 bases identical to TRBD2. Germline V gives CDR1 SNHLY, CDR2 FYNNEI. The CDR3 spans 12 residues. The CDR3: CASSEMRTSGHF. As DNA, the CDR3 is TGTGCCAGCAGTGAAATGAGGACTAGCGGGCACTTC.

As concerns this clone: Additional DNA sequences in this sample encode the identical CDR3. The chain couples TRBV5-1 to TRBJ2-1, with TRBD2 identical over 14 bases. The CDR3 sequence is 19 residues long. The germline gives CDR1 SGHRS, CDR2 YFSETQ. Trimming took 0 bases from V and 0 from J; bases not matched to a gene: 5. CDR3 in DNA: TGCGCCAGCAGCTTGGGACTAGCGGGAGGGCCAAGCTCCTACAATGAGCAGTTCTTC. It encodes CASSLGLAGGPSSYNEQFF.

The chain uses TRBV18 and TRBJ2-6; the D is unclear. Germline V gene data show CDR1 as KGHSH and CDR2 as LQKENI. The CDR3 extends over 17 amino acids. Trimming cost V 0 bases and J 2 bases, with 11 bases left between them. The CDR3 region has the DNA TGTGCCAGCTCACCACCGTTTGTCAGAACTGGGGCCAACGTCCTGACTTTC. The encoded protein is CASSPPFVRTGANVLTF. The variable domain in full, with the rest retrieved from reference TRBV18 and TRBJ2-6, is NAGVMQNPRHLVRRRGQEARLRCSPMKGHSHVYWYRQLPEEGLKFMVYLQKENIIDESGMPKERFSAEFPKEGPSILRIQQVVRGDSAAYFCASSPPFVRTGANVLTFGAGSRLTVL.

V usage is TRBV18 and J usage is TRBJ1-2; tentatively, D is TRBD1 (5 bases). Germline V gives CDR1 KGHSH, CDR2 LQKENI. The CDR3 sequence is 14 residues long. V was clipped by 1 base and J by 0 bases, with 6 bases between them. CDR3 DNA sequence: TGTGCCAGCTCACCACAGGGGACTAACTATGGCTACACCTTC. It specifies CASSPQGTNYGYTF.

The chain combines TRBV9 with TRBJ1-5; 7 bases align to TRBD1. After removal of 3 bases from V and 1 base from J, the junction contained 4 bases not matched to a gene. CDR3 length: 15 amino acids. Per the germline V gene, CDR1 is SGDLS and CDR2 is YYNGEE. The CDR3 DNA reads TGTGCCAGCAGCGATGGGACAGAAAGCAATCAGCCCCAGCATTTT. It specifies CASSDGTESNQPQHF. Filled out from reference TRBV9 and TRBJ1-5, the complete variable domain reads DSGVTQTPKHLITATGQRVTLRCSPRSGDLSVYWYQQSLDQGLQFLIQYYNGEERAKGNILERFSAQQFPDLHSELNLSSLELGDSALYFCASSDGTESNQPQHFGDGTRLSIL.

Only one count was recorded for this clone. The chain combines TRBV7-2 with TRBJ2-7; 8 nucleotides line up with TRBD2. The CDR3 extends over 17 amino acids. The junction had 15 bases not matched to a gene; V was cut back by 1 base and J by 7 bases. Germline loops: CDR1 SGHTA, CDR2 FQGNSA. CDR3 coding DNA: TGTGCCAGCAGCTTAGTAATGGGAGCGGGAGCCACGGGGGAGCAGTACTTC. Residues: CASSLVMGAGATGEQYF.

The chain has TRBV9 and TRBJ2-5; D unclear. Looked up from germline, CDR1 is SGDLS and CDR2 is YYNGEE. CDR3 size: 14 residues. V was clipped by 3 bases and J by 4 bases, with 13 bases between them. CDR3 loop: CASSDEPVGETQYF. The CDR3 DNA sequence: TGTGCCAGCAGCGATGAACCTGTGGGAGAGACCCAGTACTTC.

The V gene is TRBV18, the J gene TRBJ1-2; TRBD1 matches 8 bases. The CDR3 runs to 18 residues. The germline V gene has CDR1 KGHSH and CDR2 LQKENI. J was trimmed by 4 bases and V by 2 bases; bases with no gene match: 15. The CDR3: CASSPTPPDRGRLYGYTF. The CDR3, as DNA: TGTGCCAGCTCACCAACCCCCCCAGACAGGGGCCGCCTCTATGGCTACACCTTC.

CDR3 sequence: CASSPVGRDTGELFF. The CDR3 coding sequence is TGTGCCAGCAGTCCGGTCGGGAGGGACACCGGGGAGCTGTTTTTT. The V gene is TRBV28, the J gene TRBJ2-2; 8 bases are shared with TRBD2. The germline V gene has CDR1 MDHEN and CDR2 SYDVKM. V was pared by 5 bases and J by 3 bases, with 5 bases of the junction left unmatched. The CDR3 has 15 amino acids.

V usage is TRBV2 and J usage is TRBJ2-7; TRBD1 matches 8 bases. The germline CDR1 and CDR2 sequences are SNHLY and FYNNEI. The CDR3 loop spans 15 amino acids. V shed 8 bases and J 2 bases; nucleotides not matched to a gene: 11. The CDR3 DNA reads TGTGCCAGCCACCGTGCAGGGGGCGTACCCTACGAGCAGTACTTC. Amino acids: CASHRAGGVPYEQYF.

The V call is TRBV18, the J call TRBJ2-1; D gene ambiguous. Germline CDR1 KGHSH, CDR2 LQKENI. This CDR3 is 13 amino acids long. Trimming cost V 2 bases and J 3 bases, with 5 bases left between them. CDR3 sequence: CASSPTNYNEQFF. The DNA of the CDR3 is TGTGCCAGCTCACCAACCAACTACAATGAGCAGTTCTTC.

The V call is TRBV5-1, the J call TRBJ1-4; 10 bases fit TRBD1. The junction had 4 bases not matched to a gene; V was cut back by 5 bases and J by 6 bases. In germline, CDR1 is SGHRS, CDR2 YFSETQ. This CDR3 comprises 14 residues. CDR3 in amino acids: CASRPGTGDEKLFF. In DNA, the CDR3 is TGCGCCAGCAGACCCGGGACAGGGGATGAAAAACTGTTTTTT.

The count of this clone is one. The V call is TRBV15, the J call TRBJ1-4; maybe TRBD1 (5 bases). V shed 4 bases and J shed 6 bases, with 15 bases lying between them. The CDR3 consists of 15 residues. Per germline, CDR1 LNHNV and CDR2 YYDKDF (reference sequence). The CDR3 DNA reads as TGTGCCACCAGCACCCCTCTGAGGGGAGATGAAAAACTGTTTTTT. This translates into CATSTPLRGDEKLFF.

This clone came up once. V usage is TRBV19 and J usage is TRBJ2-2; 14 bases agree with TRBD2. The CDR3 covers 17 residues. Germline V gene sequence: CDR1 LNHDA, CDR2 SQIVND (reference sequence). V trimming: 6 bases; J trimming: 0 bases; junction bases outside the gene matches: 3. The CDR3 protein is CASSRLAGGTNTGELFF. The DNA of the CDR3 is TGTGCCAGTAGCAGACTAGCGGGAGGGACGAACACCGGGGAGCTGTTTTTT. The full variable domain, rest sourced from reference TRBV19 and TRBJ2-2, is DGGITQSPKYLFRKEGQNVTLSCEQNLNHDAMYWYRQDPGQGLRLIYYSQIVNDFQKGDIAEGYSVSREKKESFPLTVTSAQKNPTAFYLCASSRLAGGTNTGELFFGEGSRLTVL.

The chain combines TRBV27 with TRBJ2-7, with 10 bases aligning to TRBD2. CDR3 length equals 15 residues. Losses at the gene ends were 5 bases for V and 6 bases for J; bases not matched to a gene: 10. Germline CDR1 reads MNHEY; CDR2 reads SMNVEV (reference sequence). The CDR3 DNA is TGTGCCAGCAGTAGTTTGGGGACTAGCGTTCTCGAGCAGTACTTC. It encodes CASSSLGTSVLEQYF.

The gene calls are TRBV19 and TRBJ2-7; 7 bases are shared with TRBD1. Germline V gives CDR1 LNHDA, CDR2 SQIVND (reference sequence). The CDR3 runs 14 residues. V was pared by 5 bases and J by 3 bases, with 7 bases of the junction left unmatched. The CDR3 region is CASSAQGYDYEQYF. Here the CDR3 DNA reads TGTGCCAGTAGTGCACAGGGGTACGACTACGAGCAGTACTTC.

The chain is built from TRBV30 and TRBJ2-1, with 9 bases aligning to TRBD1. Germline loops: CDR1 GTSNPN, CDR2 SVGIG (reference sequence). This CDR3 has 13 amino acids. CDR3 in DNA: TGTGCTTACGCCGGGACAGGGCGAAATGAGCAGTTCTTC. This encodes CAYAGTGRNEQFF.

The rearrangement joins TRBV7-9 to TRBJ2-7; TRBD1 is a possible D gene (5 bases). V was clipped by 8 bases and J by 3 bases, with 14 bases between them. The CDR3 sequence is 13 residues long. The germline CDR1 and CDR2 sequences are SEHNR and FQNEAQ (reference sequence). CDR3 protein: CASSSRAVYEQYF. DNA of the CDR3: TGTGCCAGCTCCAGCAGGGCGGTCTACGAGCAGTACTTC.

The V gene is TRBV27, the J gene TRBJ2-3; 7 nucleotides match TRBD2. There are 13 residues in the CDR3. CDR1 and CDR2 from the germline V gene are MNHEY and SMNVEV (reference sequence). The trim removed 8 bases at V and 6 bases at J, leaving 8 bases unmatched. CDR3 coding DNA: TGTGCCAGCCGGGGGGACCCTCAGGATACGCAGTATTTT. This codes for CASRGDPQDTQYF.